These 7 T cell receptor beta chains share one sample of origin, sequenced in a study of T cell changes during pregnancy in multiple sclerosis. The method was immunoSEQ multiplex PCR; TCRdb's version includes in-frame clones alone and lacks a portion of them. The sample holds roughly 43,000 clones, around 89% seen once. The source material was CD4+ T cells from peripheral blood mononuclear cells, sampled after pregnancy. These receptors came from a female donor with multiple sclerosis, enrolled in a pregnancy study.

The J gene is TRBJ2-1, the V gene TRBV11-2, with 12 positions matching TRBD2. With 5 bases clipped from V and 5 bases from J, the junction kept 7 bases outside the gene matches. CDR1 is SGHAT, CDR2 FQNNGV, per germline. The CDR3 has 16 amino acids. CDR3 protein: CASSRLRTSGNNEQFF. CDR3 in DNA: TGTGCCAGCAGCCGATTGAGGACTAGCGGGAACAATGAGCAGTTCTTC.

Only one count was recorded for this clone. Written as DNA, the CDR3 is TGTGCCAGCGGCGCGGGAGGGACGACAGATACGCAGTATTTT. As protein: CASGAGGTTDTQYF. The V gene is TRBV11-2, the J gene TRBJ2-3; 9 bases agree with TRBD2. The length of the CDR3 is 14 residues. V gave up 8 bases and J gave up 3 bases; unmatched junction bases: 6. Germline CDR1 is SGHAT and CDR2 is FQNNGV.

This chain links TRBV7-9 with TRBJ2-1; D uncertain. The CDR3 contains 15 residues. V lost 6 bases, J lost 0 bases, and 12 bases lay in between. The germline CDR1 and CDR2 sequences are SEHNR and FQNEAQ (reference sequence). The CDR3 bases are TGTGCCAGCAGTTTTACCCGTAGCTCCTACAATGAGCAGTTCTTC. Translating gives CASSFTRSSYNEQFF.

In its sample, this clone was seen once. The chain combines TRBV4-1 with TRBJ2-7; TRBD2 matches 9 bases. The CDR3 has 16 residues. The V segment lost 1 base and the J segment 5 bases; nucleotides outside the gene matches: 9. Germline CDR1 and CDR2: MGHRA and YSYEKL. CDR3 amino acids: CASSQGHGTSIDEQYF. The CDR3 coding sequence is TGCGCCAGCAGCCAAGGACACGGGACTAGCATTGACGAGCAGTACTTC.

The rearrangement links TRBV7-2 to TRBJ2-3; 9 bases match TRBD2. Looked up from germline, CDR1 is SGHTA and CDR2 is FQGNSA. The ends lost 3 bases at V and 4 bases at J; junction bases unmatched: 8. The CDR3 is 16 residues long. This CDR3 is CASSLGLAPISDTQYF. Written as DNA, the CDR3 is TGTGCCAGCAGCTTGGGACTAGCCCCTATTTCAGATACGCAGTATTTT.

V gene TRBV7-9 combines with J gene TRBJ2-5; 10 bases map to TRBD2. There are 14 residues in the CDR3. V shed 5 bases and J 4 bases; nucleotides not matched to a gene: 4. Germline V gene lookup returns CDR1 SEHNR and CDR2 FQNEAQ (reference sequence). The CDR3: CASSPSGGAETQYF. DNA of the CDR3: TGTGCCAGCAGCCCAAGCGGGGGGGCAGAGACCCAGTACTTC.

The chain has TRBV6-4 and TRBJ2-6; D gene uncertain. CDR1 and CDR2 (germline): MRHNA, SNTAGT. Trimming left V 3 bases short and J 0 bases short, with 6 bases between. The CDR3 totals 15 residues. Here the CDR3 DNA reads TGTGCCAGCAGTGAACGGTACTCTGGGGCCAACGTCCTGACTTTC. As protein: CASSERYSGANVLTF.